The 6 T cell receptor beta chains presented below share a single source sample, sequenced in a study of cytomegalovirus exposure and HLA in healthy donors. Primers for the PCR totalled 60 Vbeta and 13 Jbeta. The repertoire was sequenced with immunoSEQ multiplex PCR; TCRdb's copy has only in-frame clones and lacks some. The table includes about 170,000 clones, 76% detected once. Sequences were obtained from PBMCs. Every receptor here comes from a female donor in good health and CMV-seronegative.

This chain links TRBV7-9 with TRBJ2-5, with a weak D call TRBD2 (6 bases). V lost 0 bases to trimming and J lost 4 bases, with 15 bases between them. CDR1 is SEHNR and CDR2 is FQNEAQ in the germline V gene (reference sequence). The CDR3 is 16 residues long. Here the CDR3 reads CASSLAFSGVRETQYF. The CDR3, as DNA: TGTGCCAGCAGCTTAGCTTTTTCGGGGGTACGAGAGACCCAGTACTTC.

The J gene is TRBJ2-1, the V gene TRBV11-2; 7 nucleotides line up with TRBD2. The CDR3 spans 14 residues. V was clipped by 1 base and J by 9 bases; unmatched bases: 6. The germline V gene encodes CDR1 SGHAT and CDR2 FQNNGV. CDR3 in DNA: TGTGCCAGCAGCTTAGGTTTTCCGGGAGGTGAGCAGTTCTTC. The encoded protein is CASSLGFPGGEQFF.

This chain uses TRBV7-2 with TRBJ2-7; D gene ambiguous. CDR3 length equals 13 residues. Germline V gives CDR1 SGHTA, CDR2 FQGNSA. With 3 bases removed from V and 5 bases from J, the gap between germline ends came to 11 bases. The chain's CDR3 is CASSFININEQYF. DNA of the CDR3: TGTGCCAGCAGCTTCATAAACATCAACGAGCAGTACTTC.

In nucleotides, the CDR3 is TGTGCCAGTAGCCCTTCCGGACAGAACCCCTATGGCTACACCTTC. It translates to CASSPSGQNPYGYTF. The rearrangement joins TRBV19 to TRBJ1-2; D is possibly TRBD1 (6 bases). Germline assignment: CDR1 LNHDA and CDR2 SQIVND (reference sequence). This CDR3 spans 15 amino acids. The germline V and J ends were trimmed by 6 bases and 4 bases, with 18 bases remaining between them. The whole variable domain, remainder taken from reference TRBV19 and TRBJ1-2, is DGGITQSPKYLFRKEGQNVTLSCEQNLNHDAMYWYRQDPGQGLRLIYYSQIVNDFQKGDIAEGYSVSREKKESFPLTVTSAQKNPTAFYLCASSPSGQNPYGYTFGSGTRLTVV.

J is TRBJ2-3 and V is TRBV7-2, with 11 positions matching TRBD2. This CDR3 has 15 amino acids. J gave up 2 bases and V 5 bases, and 3 bases lay outside the gene matches. CDR1 SGHTA and CDR2 FQGNSA come from the germline V gene. CDR3 sequence reads: CASSNSGRVTDTQYF. The CDR3 DNA follows: TGTGCCAGCAGCAATAGCGGGAGGGTCACAGATACGCAGTATTTT.

In this sample, this clone turned up once. The chain links TRBV7-2 to TRBJ1-2; a possible D gene is TRBD1 (5 bases). Per germline, CDR1 SGHTA and CDR2 FQGNSA. The CDR3 is 14 amino acids. V lost 2 bases and J 8 bases, leaving 15 bases between the germline ends. CDR3 residues: CASSLFGRESGYTF. The CDR3 region has the DNA TGTGCCAGCAGCTTATTCGGCAGGGAAAGCGGCTACACCTTC.